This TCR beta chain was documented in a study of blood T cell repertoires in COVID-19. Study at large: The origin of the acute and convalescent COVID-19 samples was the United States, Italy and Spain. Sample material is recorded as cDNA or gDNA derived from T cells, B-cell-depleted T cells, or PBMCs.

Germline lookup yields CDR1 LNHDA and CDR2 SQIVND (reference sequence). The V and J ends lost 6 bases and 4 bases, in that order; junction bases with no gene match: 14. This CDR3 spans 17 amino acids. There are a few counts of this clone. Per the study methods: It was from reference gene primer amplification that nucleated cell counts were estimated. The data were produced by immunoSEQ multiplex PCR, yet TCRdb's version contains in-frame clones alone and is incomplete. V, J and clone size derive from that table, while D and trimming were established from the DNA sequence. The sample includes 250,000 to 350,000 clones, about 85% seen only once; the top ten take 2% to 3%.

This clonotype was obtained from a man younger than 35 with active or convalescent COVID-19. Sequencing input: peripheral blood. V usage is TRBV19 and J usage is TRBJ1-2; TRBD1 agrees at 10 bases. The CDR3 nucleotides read TGTGCCAGTAGCCGGGGGACAGGGGATCGGTCGATCTATGGCTACACCTTC. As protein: CASSRGTGDRSIYGYTF.